Here is one T cell receptor beta chain with its context. Its target antigen remains unknown. The input lacks base qualities; no much larger clone sits a single base away. Library method: the immunoSEQ multiplex PCR assay. TCRdb carries this immuneACCESS record with in-frame sequences only. Its versions omit some clonotypes, under half of them owing to an unresolved V gene in the studies checked, with the rest unexplained. The sample table holds around 86,000 clones, of which approximately 90% were seen once. In total, the top ten clones hold about 1.9% of the sample. The data derive from a study of control samples from healthy donors and cancer patients (TCRdb year 2020). Counted from cysteine to phenylalanine, this CDR3 has 15 amino acids. Just the 45-base CDR3 DNA is kept, in frame starting at base 1. V is pruned by 1 base and J by 7 bases, leaving 8 bases of the junction without a gene match. CDR1 and CDR2 are drawn from the germline V gene: SGHRS, YFSETQ.

Sequencing was done on a sample of PBMCs. The chain joins TRBV5-1 to TRBJ2-1; 7 of the junction bases match TRBD2. This TCR was sampled from a woman aged 60-70 years with head and neck cancer. Here the CDR3 is given as CASSLNGGSENEQFF. The DNA sequence is given as TGCGCCAGCAGCTTGAATGGCGGGAGCGAGAATGAGCAGTTCTTC.